This TCR beta chain comes out of a study of cytomegalovirus exposure and HLA in healthy donors. Study results and caveats: Most of the TCR beta V segments (in an earlier analysis) were productive either about 87% or about 30% of the time.

This clone was observed once. The antigen is not known. This CDR3 contains 15 residues. Germline trimming cut 5 bases from V and 5 bases from J; bases unmatched to any gene: 6. CDR1 and CDR2 from the germline V gene are SEHNR and FQNEAQ (reference sequence). PCR primers comprised 60 Vbeta and 13 Jbeta primers. Clones were read by immunoSEQ multiplex PCR, and TCRdb kept only the in-frame ones, dropping some. The sample yields fewer than 250,000 clones, roughly 75% seen once. The chain carries TRBV7-9 and TRBJ1-4; 9 bases map to TRBD1. The receptor was derived from a young man in good health and CMV-seropositive. Sequences were obtained from PBMCs. CDR3 nucleotides: TGTGCCAGCAGCGCCGCCGGGACAGGGAATGAAAAACTGTTTTTT. Its protein product is CASSAAGTGNEKLFF.